This TCR beta chain was recovered during a study of blood T cell repertoires in COVID-19. For the study at large: There were acute and convalescent COVID-19 samples, and they came from the United States, Italy and Spain. PBMCs, B-cell-depleted T cells, or T cells were the source of the cDNA or gDNA that made up the material.

J was trimmed by 3 bases and V by 5 bases; bases with no gene match: 5. The CDR3 loop spans 14 amino acids. In germline, CDR1 is MNHEY, CDR2 SMNVEV (reference sequence). In the original processing: Reference gene primers were amplified, and this amplification served to estimate nucleated cell counts. Clones were sequenced by immunoSEQ multiplex PCR, and TCRdb holds only the in-frame ones, with some missing. That table supplies the V and J calls and clone size; D and trimming were determined from the DNA. The data show tens of thousands of clones, with around 83% seen just once and approximately 21% held by the top ten.

The chain is built from TRBV27 and TRBJ2-7; 9 bases match TRBD1. This TCR derives from an elderly woman in a cohort sampled during active or convalescent COVID-19. Sequenced sample: peripheral blood. Here the CDR3 DNA reads TGTGCCAGCAGTCGAACAGGGGGCGTCTACGAGCAGTACTTC. It is translated as CASSRTGGVYEQYF.